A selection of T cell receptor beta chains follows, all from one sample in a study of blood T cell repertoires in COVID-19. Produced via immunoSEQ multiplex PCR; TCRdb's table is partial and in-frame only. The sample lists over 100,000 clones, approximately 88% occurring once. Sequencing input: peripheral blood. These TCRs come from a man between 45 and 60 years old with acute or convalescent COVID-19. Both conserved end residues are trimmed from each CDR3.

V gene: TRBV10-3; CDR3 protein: AIRGAGEGEQF
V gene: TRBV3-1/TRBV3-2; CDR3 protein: ASSQDGDWGEKLF
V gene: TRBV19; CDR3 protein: ASRMTGLKYGYT
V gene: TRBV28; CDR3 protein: ATSGTGGGQPQH
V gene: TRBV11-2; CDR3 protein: ASSSGQGYGYT
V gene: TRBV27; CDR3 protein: ASSSLGSPTDTQY
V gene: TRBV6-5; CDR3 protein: ASQNEGAPNYGYT
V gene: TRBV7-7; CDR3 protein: ASSPLAKGLEQY
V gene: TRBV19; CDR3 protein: ASSVQDREKPQH
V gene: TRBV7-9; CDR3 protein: ASSPGFDLGNTEAF
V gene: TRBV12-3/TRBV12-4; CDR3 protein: ASTSGGSETQY
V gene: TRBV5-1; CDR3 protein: ASSLGIGGGSPLH
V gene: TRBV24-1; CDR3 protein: ATSDLRTGLAEPRNYNEQF